Sequencing of this T cell receptor beta chain was carried out in a study of T-cell reconstitution after alpha-beta-depleted transplantation in children. As for this clonotype: What it binds is unknown.

Per the germline V gene, CDR1 is MDHEN and CDR2 is SYDVKM. V lost 6 bases and J 5 bases, leaving 13 bases between the germline ends. The CDR3 is 13 residues long. Study observations and caveats: At one year after transplant, newly produced T cells mostly accounted for T-cell counts and diversity. In some patients, recipient T cells and intrathymic progenitors surviving conditioning explained high day-60 diversity.

Unique molecular identifiers were incorporated during preparation of the TCRbeta library. From the PCR reads, TCRdb called clonotypes with MiXCR, one entry per CDR3 protein. The repertoire consists of a few hundred thousand distinct CDR3 sequences, with roughly 44% occurring once and the leading ten covering under 35%. The rearrangement links TRBV28 to TRBJ1-2; possibly TRBD1 for D (6 bases). Sequenced material: PBMCs, taken before TCRalphabeta/CD19-depleted stem cell transplant. The receptor comes from a girl between 2 and 10 years old with aplastic anemia, due to receive a stem cell transplant. CDR3 sequence reads: CASSSVQGYGYTF. The CDR3 DNA reads as TGTGCCAGCAGCTCCGTACAGGGATATGGCTACACCTTC.